The rows below give T cell receptor beta chains drawn from one sample of a study of T cells after yellow fever vaccination. TCRdb re-called the 5' RACE reads through MiXCR, storing one row per CDR3 protein. Here the sample spans under 700,000 distinct CDR3 sequences, roughly 17% being singletons. The sequenced sample was PBMCs, obtained 5 days after the first yellow fever vaccination. The receptor set was obtained from a man younger than 35 who received the YFV17D yellow fever vaccine. Each CDR3 is given with its conserved first and last residue. D genes are given only for firm matches. Clone size is not always given. Where it is, it says once, few, many or a class for expanded clones.

TRBV7-3	.	TRBJ2-3	.	CASSLMGMENTQYF	TGTGCCAGCAGCTTAATGGGTATGGAAAATACGCAGTATTTT
TRBV4-2	.	TRBJ1-1	.	CASSQGQADTEAFF	TGTGCCAGCAGCCAAGGACAGGCAGACACTGAAGCTTTCTTT
TRBV18	.	TRBJ1-1	.	CASSPWRDTEAFF	TGTGCCAGCTCACCATGGCGAGACACTGAAGCTTTCTTT
TRBV28	.	TRBJ1-1	many	CASRRGRDTEAFF	TGTGCCAGCAGACGGGGGAGGGACACTGAAGCTTTCTTT
TRBV7-2	.	TRBJ2-1	many	CASSSDSRYNEQFF	TGTGCCAGCAGTTCGGACAGTAGATACAATGAGCAGTTCTTC
TRBV11-2	.	TRBJ2-2	.	CASASGLIAAGELFF	TGTGCCAGCGCAAGCGGGTTGATAGCGGCCGGGGAGCTGTTTTTT
TRBV18	TRBD2	TRBJ2-3	few	CASSPTFGGGRDTQYF	TGTGCCAGCTCACCCACCTTCGGGGGGGGAAGAGATACGCAGTATTTT
TRBV27	.	TRBJ2-5	once	CASSLSVGEKIQYF	TGTGCCAGCAGTTTATCGGTCGGCGAAAAAATCCAGTACTTC
TRBV20-1	.	TRBJ2-2	.	CSARTASYTGELFF	TGCAGTGCTCGGACAGCAAGTTACACCGGGGAGCTGTTTTTT
TRBV5-6	.	TRBJ2-7	.	CASSLGGLAGYEQYF	TGTGCCAGCAGCCTGGGGGGTCTTGCCGGCTACGAGCAGTACTTC
TRBV5-1	TRBD1	TRBJ1-1	few	CASSLGDRRNTEAFF	TGCGCCAGCAGCTTGGGGGACAGGCGGAACACTGAAGCTTTCTTT
TRBV12-3/TRBV12-4	.	TRBJ2-2	.	CASSFIFRGLFANTGELFF	TGTGCCAGCAGTTTTATTTTCAGGGGTCTGTTCGCGAACACCGGGGAGCTGTTTTTT
TRBV6-5	.	TRBJ2-7	.	CASSWAGRTYEQYF	TGTGCCAGCAGTTGGGCAGGGCGAACCTACGAGCAGTACTTC
TRBV7-9	.	TRBJ1-1	.	CASSFYGSTEAFF	TGTGCCAGCAGCTTCTATGGGTCCACTGAAGCTTTCTTT
TRBV5-1	.	TRBJ1-4	.	CASSLPRDDDEKLFF	TGCGCCAGCAGCTTGCCCCGGGACGATGATGAAAAACTGTTTTTT